The 23 T cell receptor beta chains below were found in one sample sequenced in a study of CD8+ T cells in alopecia areata. The treatment denotes: oral pan-JAK inhibitor, 5-10 mg twice daily. Sequencing relied on a cDNA template that was reverse transcribed from extracted RNA. The repertoire was sequenced with immunoSEQ multiplex PCR; TCRdb's copy has only in-frame clones and lacks some. The table records some 200,000 clones, 58% of them present only once. Sequencing used CD4+ T cells sorted from blood, obtained at week 24, from a patient treated with tofacitinib. The receptors here all came from a human donor with alopecia areata.

The chain joins TRBV15 to TRBJ2-1; 10 bases are shared with TRBD2. V lost 2 bases and J lost 8; bases outside the gene matches: 21. This CDR3 is 20 amino acids long. Per the germline V gene, CDR1 is LNHNV and CDR2 is YYDKDF (reference sequence). The CDR3 spells CATSRLTSGASLSRVDEQFF. CDR3 DNA: TGTGCCACCAGCAGACTAACTAGCGGGGCTTCCCTAAGCAGGGTTGATGAGCAGTTCTTC.

This chain uses TRBV18 with TRBJ1-1; 10 nucleotides line up with TRBD1. The CDR3 runs 15 residues. Germline-derived CDR1 and CDR2 are KGHSH and LQKENI. J was trimmed by 4 bases and V by 3 bases; bases with no gene match: 5. The CDR3 DNA is TGTGCCAGCTCACCGGGGACAGGGGAGTTCACTGAAGCTTTCTTT. Its protein is CASSPGTGEFTEAFF.

This clone came up many times. The chain combines TRBV19 with TRBJ2-6, with D possibly called TRBD1 or TRBD2 (5 bases each). The CDR3 spans 16 residues. The V end was cut by 6 bases, the J end by 4 bases, with 16 bases between. CDR1 and CDR2 from the germline V gene are LNHDA and SQIVND (reference sequence). CDR3 sequence: CASRSRWGSGANVLTF. The CDR3 coding sequence is TGTGCCAGTAGATCCCGGTGGGGGTCAGGGGCCAACGTCCTGACTTTC.

The chain carries TRBV27 and TRBJ1-5; TRBD1 matches at 8 bases. CDR3 length: 14 amino acids. Germline V gene lookup returns CDR1 MNHEY and CDR2 SMNVEV (reference sequence). Trimming cost V 6 bases and J 4 bases; bases outside gene matches: 5. CDR3 in DNA: TGTGCCAGCAGCCCCGGACAGGGAAATCAGCCCCAGCATTTT. This encodes CASSPGQGNQPQHF.

Concerning this clone: In the same sample, other DNA sequences code for this CDR3. The chain combines TRBV30 with TRBJ1-5; perhaps TRBD1 as D (6 bases). The CDR3 spans 13 residues. Trimming took 2 bases from V and 7 from J, leaving 12 bases between them. CDR1 GTSNPN and CDR2 SVGIG come from the germline V gene (reference sequence). CDR3 loop: CAWSRSGAQPQHF. CDR3 nucleotide sequence: TGTGCCTGGAGTAGGTCAGGGGCCCAGCCCCAGCATTTT.

The chain combines TRBV6-4 with TRBJ2-1; 9 positions agree with TRBD2. With 5 bases clipped from V and 6 bases from J, the junction kept 2 bases outside the gene matches. The length of the CDR3 is 13 residues. Per the germline V gene, CDR1 is MRHNA and CDR2 is SNTAGT. The CDR3 bases are TGTGCCAGCAGTTTGACTAGCGGCAATGAGCAGTTCTTC. Translated: CASSLTSGNEQFF.

This clone came up a few times. V gene TRBV19 combines with J gene TRBJ1-2; the D is unclear. In germline, CDR1 is LNHDA, CDR2 SQIVND (reference sequence). The CDR3 runs 13 residues. The ends were cut back, 3 bases at V and 10 bases at J, with 15 bases in the middle. CDR3 in DNA: TGTGCCAGTAGTATTTGGACGGGAGAGATCTACACCTTC. Translating gives CASSIWTGEIYTF.

The chain carries TRBV30 and TRBJ2-7; tentative D call: TRBD2 (5 bases). Between the trimmed V and J ends, which lost 0 bases and 7 bases, there was a span of 16 bases. There are 14 residues in the CDR3. CDR1 GTSNPN and CDR2 SVGIG come from the germline V gene (reference sequence). CDR3 DNA sequence: TGTGCCTGGAGTGTCTTTCATGGAGGAAGAGAGCAGTACTTC. It is translated as CAWSVFHGGREQYF.

J is TRBJ1-2 and V is TRBV7-3, with 8 bases lining up with TRBD1. The CDR3 runs to 15 residues. From germline, CDR1 is SGHTA and CDR2 FQGTGA. The trim removed 4 bases at V and 4 bases at J, leaving 8 bases unmatched. DNA for the CDR3: TGTGCCAGCAGCTCTACCGCGGACAGGGCCTATGGCTACACCTTC. It translates to CASSSTADRAYGYTF.

The chain combines TRBV7-9 with TRBJ1-1; TRBD1 is a possible D gene (5 bases). Germline loops: CDR1 SEHNR, CDR2 FQNEAQ (reference sequence). Deletions cut 3 bases from V and 3 bases from J, with 8 bases between. The CDR3 extends over 13 amino acids. DNA of the CDR3: TGTGCCAGCAGCTTGAAAGGGGACACTGAAGCTTTCTTT. It yields the protein CASSLKGDTEAFF.

This chain uses TRBV4-1 with TRBJ2-7, with D perhaps matching TRBD2 (6 bases). This CDR3 region has 13 residues. V was shortened by 3 bases and J by 7 bases, with 13 bases between the two germline ends. From germline, CDR1 is MGHRA and CDR2 YSYEKL. The CDR3 reads CASSHGRAGEQYF. Written as DNA, the CDR3 is TGCGCCAGCAGCCATGGACGGGCGGGGGAGCAGTACTTC.

This clone has a handful of counts. The chain's CDR3 is CAWTRDRDDGYTF. Written as DNA, the CDR3 is TGTGCCTGGACCCGAGACAGGGATGATGGCTACACCTTC. The V and J genes are TRBV30 and TRBJ1-2; TRBD1 aligns across 7 bases. There are 13 residues in the CDR3. Germline lookup yields CDR1 GTSNPN and CDR2 SVGIG (reference sequence). Trimming at V came to 4 bases and at J to 6 bases, leaving 8 bases not matched to a gene. The full variable domain, in which reference TRBV30 and TRBJ1-2 provide the parts outside the CDR3, is SQTIHQWPATLVQPVGSPLSLECTVEGTSNPNLYWYRQAAGRGLQLLFYSVGIGQISSEVPQNLSASRPQDRQFILSSKKLLLSDSGFYLCAWTRDRDDGYTFGSGTRLTVV.

The chain couples TRBV4-1 to TRBJ1-2, with 9 bases that match TRBD1. V lost 0 bases, J lost 6 bases, and 14 bases stayed unmatched. The germline V gene encodes CDR1 MGHRA and CDR2 YSYEKL. There are 18 residues in the CDR3. This CDR3 is CASSQELLRDRAGDGYTF. CDR3 coding DNA: TGCGCCAGCAGCCAAGAACTCCTCCGGGACAGGGCTGGAGATGGCTACACCTTC.

The rearrangement links TRBV5-1 to TRBJ1-2, with D uncertain. This CDR3 comprises 15 residues. Germline V lookup: CDR1 SGHRS, CDR2 YFSETQ. V was trimmed by 0 bases and J by 8 bases, leaving 17 bases between them. The CDR3 protein is CASSLVGPAELGYTF. The CDR3 DNA follows: TGCGCCAGCAGCTTGGTAGGGCCTGCGGAATTGGGCTACACCTTC.

The chain joins TRBV10-3 to TRBJ1-1; D is possibly TRBD1 (5 bases). This CDR3 is 12 amino acids long. Trimming left V 11 bases short and J 5 bases short, with 15 bases between. Germline CDR1 reads ENHRY; CDR2 reads SYGVKD. CDR3 DNA sequence: TGTGCCGTAACAGCATCAGGGACTGAAGCTTTCTTT. It codes for CAVTASGTEAFF.

The chain couples TRBV7-2 to TRBJ1-2; 11 nucleotides align to TRBD1. Trimming took 5 bases from V and 4 from J; bases not matched to a gene: 12. CDR1 and CDR2 from the germline V gene are SGHTA and FQGNSA. CDR3 length: 17 amino acids. CDR3 sequence reads: CASSGTPGQGGTYGYTF. The CDR3 nucleotides are TGTGCCAGCAGCGGAACTCCGGGACAGGGGGGCACCTATGGCTACACCTTC.

The chain carries TRBV29-1 and TRBJ2-3; a possible D gene is TRBD2 (5 bases). This CDR3 is 14 amino acids long. The V gene's germline CDR1 is SQVTM and CDR2 ANQGSEA. Trimming removed 7 bases from V and 1 base from J, with 15 bases in between. The CDR3 reads CSGTEAGGTDTQYF. DNA of the CDR3: TGCAGCGGAACCGAGGCCGGGGGCACAGATACGCAGTATTTT.

The CDR3 bases are TGTGCCAGCAGTTTAGTAGCAGGGCACACAGATACGCAGTATTTT. Residues: CASSLVAGHTDTQYF. The chain has TRBV27 and TRBJ2-3; TRBD1 might be the D (5 bases). With 2 bases removed from V and 2 bases from J, the gap between germline ends came to 11 bases. Germline CDR1 is MNHEY and CDR2 is SMNVEV (reference sequence). The CDR3 spans 15 residues.

The J gene is TRBJ2-5, the V gene TRBV7-7; D tentatively reads TRBD1 or TRBD2 (5 bases each). CDR3 length: 13 amino acids. V shed 5 bases and J shed 5 bases, with 12 bases lying between them. Germline CDR1 reads SSHAT; CDR2 reads FNYEAQ (reference sequence). The CDR3 here is CASSPLGEETQYF. DNA of the CDR3: TGTGCCAGCAGCCCCTTGGGGGAGGAGACCCAGTACTTC.

The chain couples TRBV5-4 to TRBJ2-3; 12 nucleotides agree with TRBD2. This CDR3 comprises 16 residues. The germline V gene has CDR1 SGHNT and CDR2 YYREEE (reference sequence). J lost 8 bases, V lost 4 bases, and 11 bases had no gene match. The CDR3 bases are TGTGCCAGCAGCACTTCCCTGACTAGCGGGGGTGGTACGCAGTATTTT. The encoded protein is CASSTSLTSGGGTQYF. The variable domain in full, with the rest retrieved from reference TRBV5-4 and TRBJ2-3, is ETGVTQSPTHLIKTRGQQVTLRCSSQSGHNTVSWYQQALGQGPQFIFQYYREEENGRGNFPPRFSGLQFPNYSSELNVNALELDDSALYLCASSTSLTSGGGTQYFGPGTRLTVL.

The CDR3 DNA is TGTGCCAGCAGCTTAGGTACTAGCACAGATACGCAGTATTTT. Protein: CASSLGTSTDTQYF. V is TRBV7-9 and J is TRBJ2-3; D ambiguous. CDR1 and CDR2 from the germline V gene are SEHNR and FQNEAQ (reference sequence). V was shortened by 1 base and J by 0 bases, with 5 bases between the two germline ends. The CDR3 covers 14 residues.

This clone was observed a handful of times. This chain connects TRBV2 to TRBJ1-6; D is unresolved. Trimming stripped 1 base from V and 9 bases from J, with 13 bases between. The CDR3 is 15 residues long. Germline V gives CDR1 SNHLY, CDR2 FYNNEI. The DNA for the CDR3 is TGTGCCAGCAGTGAAGGGTCTCTTATAACTTCACCCCTCCACTTT. It specifies CASSEGSLITSPLHF.

V and J are TRBV29-1 and TRBJ1-2, with unresolved D. The CDR3 runs 11 residues. Germline V gives CDR1 SQVTM, CDR2 ANQGSEA. Trimming stripped 3 bases from V and 3 bases from J, with 5 bases between. CDR3 sequence (DNA): TGCAGCGTTGACCCACACTATGGCTACACCTTC. It translates to CSVDPHYGYTF.